Each of the 10 T cell receptor beta chains below was sequenced from the same sample in a study of identical twins. TCRdb reprocessed the 5' RACE reads with MiXCR, giving one entry per CDR3 protein. The sample comprises 270,000 or so distinct CDR3 sequences, about 8.5% of which are singletons, and over 2.5% rests with the top ten. These data were also filed under a second study, of yellow fever vaccine responses in identical twins.

The sequenced material came from CD8+ T cells sorted from blood. These receptors originate from a woman under 30 in good health.

This clonotype was observed a handful of times. The rearrangement links TRBV5-4 to TRBJ1-2; D may be TRBD1 (6 bases). V shed 2 bases and J shed 2 bases, with 10 bases lying between them. The length of the CDR3 is 14 residues. Germline-derived CDR1 and CDR2 are SGHNT and YYREEE (reference sequence). The CDR3 protein is CASSFWTENYGYTF. CDR3 DNA sequence: TGTGCCAGCAGCTTTTGGACAGAAAACTATGGCTACACCTTC.

In its sample, this clonotype ranks as medium-sized. The chain is built from TRBV12-3 or TRBV12-4 and TRBJ2-7; 9 bases agree with TRBD1. Trimming took 5 bases from V and 4 from J; bases not matched to a gene: 6. This CDR3 spans 14 amino acids. CDR3 bases: TGTGCCAGCAGTCCAACGACAGGGGGTTACGAGCAGTACTTC. Translation: CASSPTTGGYEQYF.

This clonotype was counted only a few times. The chain couples TRBV27 to TRBJ2-1; D gene uncertain. The CDR3 consists of 9 residues. Germline CDR1 MNHEY, CDR2 SMNVEV (reference sequence). CDR3 loop: CAVGNEQFF. In DNA, the CDR3 is TGTGCGGTGGGCAATGAGCAGTTCTTC.

The sample holds a few counts of this clonotype. This chain links TRBV7-3 with TRBJ2-1; D possibly corresponds to TRBD1 (7 bases). Per the germline V gene, CDR1 is SGHTA and CDR2 is FQGTGA. This CDR3 is 15 amino acids long. The V end was cut by 2 bases, the J end by 8 bases, with 16 bases between. The CDR3 bases are TGTGCCAGCAGCTTAGTAGGAGGGGGCTTGTATGAGCAGTTCTTC. It encodes CASSLVGGGLYEQFF.

This clonotype came up a few times. The chain uses TRBV4-3 and TRBJ2-7; D remains ambiguous. This CDR3 contains 16 residues. The germline V gene encodes CDR1 LGHNA and CDR2 YSLEER. The V gene lost 0 bases and the J gene lost 2 bases, with 14 bases spanning the gap. The CDR3 protein is CASSQDRREPTYEQYF. The CDR3 nucleotides are TGCGCCAGCAGCCAAGATAGGAGAGAGCCGACCTACGAGCAGTACTTC.

There are a few counts of this clonotype. This rearrangement joins TRBV27 to TRBJ2-7; 16 nucleotides line up with TRBD2. V shed 6 bases and J 5 bases; nucleotides not matched to a gene: 16. Germline V gives CDR1 MNHEY, CDR2 SMNVEV (reference sequence). The CDR3 spans 19 residues. The CDR3 region has the DNA TGTGCCAGCAGCCCCTATCTTGGGACTAGCGGGAGGGCCTACCACGAGCAGTACTTC. Translation gives CASSPYLGTSGRAYHEQYF.

This clonotype was detected only a few times. V is TRBV5-6 and J is TRBJ1-1; the D is unclear. Germline lookup yields CDR1 SGHDT and CDR2 YYEEEE. The V end was cut by 3 bases, the J end by 4 bases, with 13 bases between. The CDR3 covers 14 residues. The CDR3 region is CASSWEGGLTEAFF. Here the CDR3 DNA reads TGTGCCAGCAGCTGGGAAGGCGGTCTCACTGAAGCTTTCTTT.

This clonotype was seen a few times. The chain joins TRBV25-1 to TRBJ1-6, with 7 bases that match TRBD1. The CDR3 length is 14 residues. The V gene end was trimmed by 6 bases and the J gene end by 9 bases; junction bases not matched to a gene: 8. Germline CDR1 reads MGHDK; CDR2 reads SYGVNS. This chain's CDR3 is CASRAQGQGSPLHF. The CDR3 DNA reads TGTGCCAGCAGAGCACAGGGGCAGGGTTCACCCCTCCACTTT.

This clonotype was found many times. V usage is TRBV29-1 and J usage is TRBJ2-1, with 14 bases that match TRBD2. Germline V gene data show CDR1 as SQVTM and CDR2 as ANQGSEA. This CDR3 contains 17 residues. The J segment lost 6 bases and the V segment lost 1 base, leaving 8 bases of the junction unmatched. CDR3 in amino acids: CSVEGSLGLAGGNEQFF. In DNA form, the CDR3 reads TGCAGCGTTGAAGGGTCCCTAGGACTAGCGGGAGGCAATGAGCAGTTCTTC.

This clonotype was seen ten or more times. The chain combines TRBV29-1 with TRBJ2-7; maybe TRBD1 (5 bases). V lost 4 bases and J lost 5, with 12 bases in between. This CDR3 contains 12 residues. CDR1 SQVTM and CDR2 ANQGSEA come from the germline V gene. The CDR3 region is CSVGKGFNEQYF. In nucleotides, the CDR3 is TGCAGCGTTGGGAAGGGGTTCAACGAGCAGTACTTC.